Listed here are 13 T cell receptor beta chains from one sample, sequenced in a study of regulatory T cells in long-lasting Graves disease. TCR beta libraries were built with iRepertoire HTBI primers and Arm-PCR of CDR3 regions. In TCRdb, the multiplex PCR reads were re-called with MiXCR into one record per CDR3 protein. Seen here are 400,000 to 600,000 distinct CDR3 sequences, 20% to 25% observed once, and the top ten hold 7% to 9%. Noted time point: persistent/refractory GD, antithyroid drugs over 5 years with positive TRAb. Construction of the TCR library relied on RNA isolated from PBMCs. The sequences come from peripheral blood mononuclear cells (PBMCs), collected when the disease was refractory, from a patient treated with antithyroid drugs. These receptor sequences come from a female donor with Graves disease.

This clonotype was observed at least ten times. The chain recombines TRBV9 with TRBJ1-3, with D hard to call. V dropped 4 bases and J dropped 7 bases, with 9 bases sitting between them. Germline CDR1 reads SGDLS; CDR2 reads YYNGEE. The CDR3 is 12 amino acids. For the CDR3, the DNA is TGTGCCAGCAGCCCCCTTCGGAACACCATATATTTT. It is translated as CASSPLRNTIYF.

V is TRBV2 and J is TRBJ1-2; D gene ambiguous. Trimming stripped 8 bases from V and 5 bases from J, with 18 bases between. Germline V gene sequence: CDR1 SNHLY, CDR2 FYNNEI. This CDR3 region has 14 residues. This CDR3 is CASFDPNRGYGYTF. CDR3 coding DNA: TGTGCCAGCTTTGACCCGAACCGAGGGTATGGCTACACCTTC. The full variable domain, its missing parts supplied by reference TRBV2 and TRBJ1-2, is EPEVTQTPSHQVTQMGQEVILRCVPISNHLYFYWYRQILGQKVEFLVSFYNNEISEKSEIFDDQFSVERPDGSNFTLKIRSTKLEDSAMYFCASFDPNRGYGYTFGSGTRLTVV.

This clonotype is a singleton in its sample. The chain uses TRBV6-1 and TRBJ2-3; 7 nucleotides line up with TRBD2. V was clipped by 6 bases and J by 5 bases; unmatched bases: 14. Germline V gene data show CDR1 as MNHNS and CDR2 as SASEGT. This CDR3 comprises 16 residues. The CDR3 here is CASRADAGEIIDTQYF. As DNA, the CDR3 is TGTGCCAGCAGGGCCGACGCGGGAGAGATAATAGATACGCAGTATTTT.

The chain employs TRBV18 and TRBJ1-4; D unclear. CDR3 length: 16 residues. In germline, CDR1 is KGHSH, CDR2 LQKENI. Trimming pared 0 bases from V and 8 bases from J, leaving 16 bases between. Here the CDR3 reads CASSPPAGSMGEKLFF. The CDR3 DNA is TGTGCCAGCTCACCACCGGCTGGCTCTATGGGAGAAAAACTGTTTTTT. Drawing the rest from reference TRBV18 and TRBJ1-4, the complete variable domain is NAGVMQNPRHLVRRRGQEARLRCSPMKGHSHVYWYRQLPEEGLKFMVYLQKENIIDESGMPKERFSAEFPKEGPSILRIQQVVRGDSAAYFCASSPPAGSMGEKLFFGSGTQLSVL.

This clonotype appeared a few times. The chain recombines TRBV4-2 with TRBJ1-5; 9 bases align to TRBD1. The CDR3 is made up of 15 amino acids. Germline lookup yields CDR1 LGHNA and CDR2 YNFKEQ. The trim removed 3 bases at V and 6 bases at J, leaving 6 bases unmatched. CDR3 sequence reads: CASSQTGGGGQPQHF. The CDR3 nucleotides read TGTGCCAGCAGCCAGACAGGGGGAGGGGGTCAGCCCCAGCATTTT.

The rearrangement links TRBV9 to TRBJ2-7, with 7 positions matching TRBD2. The CDR3 contains 16 residues. The J segment lost 0 bases and the V segment lost 2 bases, leaving 8 bases of the junction unmatched. In germline, CDR1 is SGDLS, CDR2 YYNGEE. The CDR3 is CASSVRGAGDSYEQYF. DNA of the CDR3: TGTGCCAGCAGCGTCCGAGGGGCGGGAGACTCCTACGAGCAGTACTTC. Full variable domain (remainder filled in from reference TRBV9 and TRBJ2-7): DSGVTQTPKHLITATGQRVTLRCSPRSGDLSVYWYQQSLDQGLQFLIQYYNGEERAKGNILERFSAQQFPDLHSELNLSSLELGDSALYFCASSVRGAGDSYEQYFGPGTRLTVT.

The chain links TRBV7-3 to TRBJ1-6; no reliable D call. V lost 5 bases, J lost 4 bases, and 6 bases lay in between. Germline V CDR1 and CDR2: SGHTA, FQGTGA. The length of the CDR3 is 13 residues. The CDR3 coding sequence is TGTGCCAGCAGCCTCAATTATAATTCACCCCTCCACTTT. Translating gives CASSLNYNSPLHF.

The chain's CDR3 is CASSQDRQGPPEAFF. The DNA for the CDR3 is TGTGCCAGCAGCCAAGATCGACAGGGACCCCCTGAAGCTTTCTTT. The gene calls are TRBV14 and TRBJ1-1, with TRBD1 matching 7 bases. Germline V gene sequence: CDR1 SGHDN, CDR2 FVKESK. Trimming removed 0 bases from V and 6 bases from J; junction bases left unmatched: 7. The CDR3 loop spans 15 amino acids.

This clonotype was observed a handful of times. V and J are TRBV14 and TRBJ2-1; D is undetermined. CDR1 SGHDN and CDR2 FVKESK come from the germline V gene. This CDR3 is built from 14 residues. V dropped 4 bases and J dropped 10 bases, with 17 bases sitting between them. The CDR3 loop reads CASSPGSWGWEQFF. The DNA for the CDR3 is TGTGCCAGCAGCCCCGGTAGTTGGGGTTGGGAGCAGTTCTTC.

This clonotype was seen a handful of times. The chain is built from TRBV12-3 or TRBV12-4 and TRBJ1-2, with 9 positions matching TRBD1. This CDR3 is 19 amino acids long. Trimming cost V 7 bases and J 0 bases; bases outside gene matches: 18. CDR3 coding DNA: TGTGCCAGCACCGATCATTATGGACAGGGGCTCCTAGCTAACTATGGCTACACCTTC. Its protein is CASTDHYGQGLLANYGYTF.

A few counts support this clonotype. This chain joins TRBV25-1 and TRBJ1-1, with D hard to call. Looked up from germline, CDR1 is MGHDK and CDR2 is SYGVNS. V gave up 0 bases and J gave up 2 bases, with 4 bases separating them. The CDR3 has 13 residues. Here the CDR3 reads CASSEYRNTEAFF. The CDR3 DNA follows: TGTGCCAGCAGTGAATATAGAAACACTGAAGCTTTCTTT.

This clonotype was counted at least ten times. The chain recombines TRBV6-1 with TRBJ2-6; possible D gene TRBD1, 5 bases. Germline CDR1 and CDR2: MNHNS and SASEGT. The length of the CDR3 is 17 residues. The ends were cut back, 5 bases at V and 0 bases at J, with 14 bases in the middle. CDR3 sequence (DNA): TGTGCCAGCAGTAAATGGACAACCAGCTCTGGGGCCAACGTCCTGACTTTC. Protein: CASSKWTTSSGANVLTF.

The rearrangement uses TRBV14 and TRBJ2-1, with D unresolved. Between the trimmed V and J ends, which lost 0 bases and 3 bases, there was a span of 6 bases. This CDR3 region has 14 residues. CDR1 is SGHDN and CDR2 is FVKESK in the germline V gene. The CDR3 protein is CASSQELGYNEQFF. DNA for the CDR3: TGTGCCAGCAGCCAAGAACTCGGCTACAATGAGCAGTTCTTC.